This TCR beta chain is drawn from a study of PD-L1 blockade in urothelial cancer. Turning to the study itself: Bladder-origin urothelial cancer in males covered twenty-five of 29 patients. Median blood clonality was around 0.074, with 86,000 or so unique TCRs. At 6 weeks and at 3 weeks (second dose) after treatment start, blood was analyzed.

The sample's time point: peripheral blood 6 weeks after treatment start. Trimming cost V 0 bases and J 5 bases; bases outside gene matches: 14. Germline CDR1 and CDR2: LGHNA and YSLEER. There are 18 residues in the CDR3. Assay used: immunoSEQ multiplex PCR; TCRdb lists only in-frame clones, some missing. The table includes some 48,000 clones, 70% to 90% detected once. The chain recombines TRBV4-3 with TRBJ2-7; 9 nucleotides line up with TRBD2. The clonotype comes from a man between 60 and 70 years old with urothelial cancer. Sample: PBMCs, taken around atezolizumab (anti-PD-L1) treatment. CDR3 sequence (DNA): TGCGCCAGCAGCCAAGAACCATTAGGCGGCGGGGGGGCCCACGAGCAGTACTTC. Its protein is CASSQEPLGGGGAHEQYF.